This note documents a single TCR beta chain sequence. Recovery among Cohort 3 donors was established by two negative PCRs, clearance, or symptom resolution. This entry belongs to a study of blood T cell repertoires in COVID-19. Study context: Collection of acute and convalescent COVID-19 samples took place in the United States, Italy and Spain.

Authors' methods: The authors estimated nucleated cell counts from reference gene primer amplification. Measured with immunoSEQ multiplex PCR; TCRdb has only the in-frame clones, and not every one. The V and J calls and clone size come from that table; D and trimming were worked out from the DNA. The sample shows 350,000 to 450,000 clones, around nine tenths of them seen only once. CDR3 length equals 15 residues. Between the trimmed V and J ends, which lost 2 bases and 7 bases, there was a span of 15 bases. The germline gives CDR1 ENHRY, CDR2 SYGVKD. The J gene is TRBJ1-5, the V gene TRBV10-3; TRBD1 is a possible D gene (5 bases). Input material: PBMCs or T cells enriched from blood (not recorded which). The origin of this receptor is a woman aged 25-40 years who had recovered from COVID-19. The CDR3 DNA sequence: TGTGCCATCAGTGAGGGCCAGGGAGGGAGCCAGCCCCAGCATTTT. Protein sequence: CAISEGQGGSQPQHF.